These T cell receptor beta chains were read from a single sample in a study of T-cell reconstitution after alpha-beta-depleted transplantation in children. TCRdb itself ran the PCR reads through MiXCR, one entry per CDR3 protein. The sample records about 370,000 distinct CDR3 sequences, just over 20% being singletons. The material was PBMCs from the stem cell graft donor, obtained from the stem cell graft. The receptor source for this set is a human donor who donated a stem cell graft to a child with acute myeloid leukemia. The CDR3 runs from the conserved cysteine through the conserved F or W. A D gene is named only where the DNA matches it firmly. Rows may omit the clone size; those that give it use once, few, many or a size class.

d_gene,v_gene,j_gene,abundance,CDR3aa,CDR3nt
.,TRBV12-3/TRBV12-4,TRBJ1-2,.,CASSLGGEGNYGYTF,TGTGCCAGCAGTTTAGGAGGGGAGGGCAACTATGGCTACACCTTC
TRBD1,TRBV11-2,TRBJ2-2,.,CASSSTGLGGELFF,TGTGCCAGCAGCTCGACAGGGCTCGGCGGGGAGCTGTTTTTT
.,TRBV7-2,TRBJ2-3,many,CASSLIREDTQYF,TGTGCCAGCAGCTTAATCCGGGAAGATACGCAGTATTTT
TRBD2,TRBV4-3,TRBJ2-3,few,CASSPTLTSFLDTQYF,TGCGCCAGCAGCCCCACCCTGACTAGCTTCCTCGATACGCAGTATTTT
.,TRBV11-2,TRBJ1-2,.,CASSLMPKAAGDGYTF,TGTGCCAGCAGCTTGATGCCCAAGGCCGCAGGGGATGGCTACACCTTC
.,TRBV9,TRBJ2-7,.,CASSVDNLHF,TGTGCCAGCAGCGTAGATAACTTACACTTC
.,TRBV24-1,TRBJ2-1,.,CATSDLQPGNNEQFF,TGTGCCACCAGTGATTTGCAACCCGGAAACAATGAGCAGTTCTTC
TRBD2,TRBV28,TRBJ2-7,.,CASSYLAGVGPQYF,TGTGCCAGCAGTTACCTAGCGGGAGTCGGGCCACAGTACTTC
TRBD2,TRBV3-1,TRBJ2-1,once,CASSGPGGTSGIGNEQFF,TGTGCCAGCAGCGGACCAGGGGGGACTAGCGGGATAGGAAATGAGCAGTTCTTC
TRBD2,TRBV29-1,TRBJ2-1,few,CSVVPGAGGSYNEQFF,TGCAGCGTTGTTCCTGGCGCGGGGGGGTCCTACAATGAGCAGTTCTTC
.,TRBV11-2,TRBJ1-1,many,CASSLDPGRSGAFF,TGTGCCAGCAGCTTAGACCCAGGGAGGAGTGGGGCTTTCTTT
.,TRBV10-3,TRBJ2-3,many,CATGRTTDTQYF,TGTGCCACCGGACGTACTACAGATACGCAGTATTTT
TRBD1,TRBV12-5,TRBJ1-1,few,CASGSGQERGEAFF,TGTGCTAGTGGCTCGGGACAGGAGCGGGGTGAAGCTTTCTTT
.,TRBV27,TRBJ2-5,many,CASSPIGSLIAETQYF,TGTGCCAGCAGTCCCATCGGTAGCCTAATCGCCGAGACCCAGTACTTC
.,TRBV20-1,TRBJ2-3,.,CSARDPAKAGSDTQYF,TGCAGTGCTAGAGATCCGGCTAAAGCGGGCTCCGATACGCAGTATTTT
.,TRBV2,TRBJ1-2,.,CASRPDWNNYGYTF,TGTGCCAGCAGACCCGACTGGAACAACTATGGCTACACCTTC
.,TRBV18,TRBJ1-1,few,CASSPVCGQANTEAFF,TGTGCCAGCTCACCAGTATGCGGGCAGGCGAACACTGAAGCTTTCTTT
.,TRBV7-9,TRBJ2-1,few,CASSLGDRDYNEQFF,TGTGCCAGCAGCTTAGGAGACCGGGACTACAATGAGCAGTTCTTC
.,TRBV2,TRBJ1-4,few,CASGGFSINEKLFF,TGTGCCAGCGGAGGATTTTCTATTAATGAAAAACTGTTTTTT
TRBD1,TRBV4-3,TRBJ2-7,few,CASSQDSDREVAYEQYF,TGCGCCAGCAGCCAAGATTCCGACAGGGAAGTTGCCTACGAGCAGTACTTC
.,TRBV12-5,TRBJ2-1,few,CASGRGGGRYNEQFF,TGTGCTAGTGGCCGAGGGGGCGGGAGGTACAATGAGCAGTTCTTC
TRBD2,TRBV29-1,TRBJ2-7,many,CSVVGAGGPSEQYF,TGCAGCGTTGTAGGAGCGGGAGGGCCTTCCGAGCAGTACTTC
.,TRBV11-2,TRBJ2-7,.,CASSLGQADSYEQYF,TGTGCCAGCAGCTTAGGCCAGGCGGACTCCTACGAGCAGTACTTC
.,TRBV27,TRBJ1-1,few,CASSLSRDGLNTEAFF,TGTGCCAGCAGTTTATCGAGGGACGGGTTAAACACTGAAGCTTTCTTT
.,TRBV12-3/TRBV12-4,TRBJ2-1,many,CASSFRQGGYNEQFF,TGTGCCAGCAGTTTTCGGCAAGGGGGGTACAATGAGCAGTTCTTC
.,TRBV27,TRBJ2-5,many,CASSLLLRGQLQETQYF,TGTGCCAGCAGTTTACTCCTTCGAGGACAGCTACAAGAGACCCAGTACTTC
TRBD2,TRBV12-3/TRBV12-4,TRBJ2-7,few,CASGSLAGNLPEQYF,TGTGCCAGCGGCTCTCTAGCGGGAAATCTCCCCGAGCAGTACTTC
.,TRBV7-6,TRBJ2-3,few,CASSPVADTQYF,TGTGCCAGCAGCCCGGTTGCAGATACGCAGTATTTT
TRBD2,TRBV7-9,TRBJ2-1,few,CASSQLLRLAEYNEQFF,TGTGCCAGCAGCCAATTGTTGCGTCTAGCGGAGTACAATGAGCAGTTCTTC
.,TRBV27,TRBJ2-3,.,CASSLSGTGGGDTQYF,TGTGCCAGCAGTTTATCCGGGACCGGAGGAGGAGATACGCAGTATTTT
TRBD2,TRBV15,TRBJ2-3,.,CATSRARAGAVTDTQYF,TGTGCCACCAGCAGAGCCCGAGCGGGAGCGGTGACAGATACGCAGTATTTT
TRBD2,TRBV7-8,TRBJ2-5,few,CASSLVREPETQYF,TGTGCCAGCAGCTTAGTGCGGGAGCCAGAGACCCAGTACTTC
.,TRBV9,TRBJ2-7,.,CASTMGPESSYEQYF,TGTGCCAGCACCATGGGTCCAGAGAGCTCCTACGAGCAGTACTTC
TRBD2,TRBV12-3/TRBV12-4,TRBJ2-1,.,CATTSGSSYNEQFF,TGTGCCACCACTAGCGGGAGCTCCTACAATGAGCAGTTCTTC
.,TRBV12-3/TRBV12-4,TRBJ1-5,.,CASSGGRLNQPQHF,TGTGCCAGCAGTGGAGGACGGCTCAATCAGCCCCAGCATTTT